This T cell receptor beta chain was sequenced during a study of identical twins. Findings and caveats of the study: In drawing conclusions, the study used cross-sectional statistical analysis and did not follow the same donors.

This clonotype was detected ten times or more. The target antigen is unknown. This CDR3 comprises 15 residues. V was pared by 6 bases and J by 5 bases, with 4 bases of the junction left unmatched. Germline loops: CDR1 MNHNS, CDR2 SASEGT. TCRdb re-analysed the 5' RACE reads in MiXCR, keeping a single row per CDR3 protein. The sample holds roughly 700,000 distinct CDR3 sequences, under 9% seen once. These same records also appear under a second study, on yellow fever vaccine responses in identical twins.

This sequence originates from a woman aged 18-29 years in good health. The rearrangement links TRBV6-1 to TRBJ2-1; 13 nucleotides agree with TRBD2. The sequenced material came from PBMCs. Here the CDR3 DNA reads TGTGCCAGCAGACTACTAGCGGGAGGGCACAATGAGCAGTTCTTC. Translation: CASRLLAGGHNEQFF.